Listed here is a single TCR beta chain. Its antigen remains unidentified. The data derive from a study of blood T cells in healthy people across ages. Regarding the study as a whole: Changes seen in expanded clonotypes were possibly confounded by donor CMV status left unknown. Per million T cells, the diversity of TCR beta decreased roughly linearly as age advanced. Versus aged donors, long-lived donors had higher diversity and more naive CD4+ cells.

Germline V lookup: CDR1 MNHEY, CDR2 SMNVEV (reference sequence). V lost 6 bases and J lost 5; bases outside the gene matches: 3. The CDR3 totals 14 residues. PCR was performed a second time for roughly 7 to 11 cycles using a sample-barcoded 5' primer and a J-beta primer mix. With 12 random nucleotides, a template-switch adaptor tagged each individual cDNA molecule. Each CDR3 protein is one row after TCRdb ran MiXCR on the 5' RACE reads. The sample shows more than 1,400,000 distinct CDR3 sequences, 35% to 45% of them seen only once. The sample comprised blood. J is TRBJ2-7 and V is TRBV27, with 14 nucleotides matching TRBD2. This receptor was obtained from a woman under 30 in good health. CDR3 bases: TGTGCCAGCAGAGGACTAGCGGGAGGACACGAGCAGTACTTC. It yields the protein CASRGLAGGHEQYF.